The 27 T cell receptor beta chains reported below all come from one sample, sequenced in a study of blood T cells in healthy people across ages. The second PCR ran about 7 to 12 cycles with a sample-barcoded 5' primer and J-beta primers. TCRdb called the 5' RACE reads again in MiXCR, with one record for every CDR3 protein. The sample has hundreds of thousands of distinct CDR3 sequences, 53% seen once. Sequencing used blood. These receptors were obtained from a man of 80 years or more in good health.

This clonotype has a handful of counts. The J gene is TRBJ2-6, the V gene TRBV12-3 or TRBV12-4; unclear D gene. Trimming pared 5 bases from V and 4 bases from J, leaving 12 bases between. The CDR3 sequence is 15 residues long. CDR3 amino acids: CASSPHLPGANVLTF. DNA for the CDR3: TGTGCCAGCAGTCCTCACCTCCCCGGGGCCAACGTCCTGACTTTC.

J is TRBJ2-1 and V is TRBV20-1; 11 nucleotides match TRBD2. This CDR3 is built from 15 residues. J gave up 4 bases and V 5 bases, and 7 bases lay outside the gene matches. Germline V lookup: CDR1 DFQATT, CDR2 SNEGSKA (reference sequence). CDR3 sequence: CSAPPSGRRYNEQFF. The CDR3 DNA reads TGCAGTGCTCCCCCTAGCGGGAGGAGGTACAATGAGCAGTTCTTC.

This clonotype has only a few counts. The V call is TRBV29-1, the J call TRBJ2-5, with 9 bases identical to TRBD1. Per germline, CDR1 SQVTM and CDR2 ANQGSEA. The CDR3 runs to 13 residues. CDR3 amino acids: CSTQSGTGRKQYF. The CDR3 DNA follows: TGCAGTACCCAATCCGGGACAGGGAGGAAGCAGTACTTC.

V gene TRBV20-1 combines with J gene TRBJ2-3; tentatively, D is TRBD2 (5 bases). The germline V gene has CDR1 DFQATT and CDR2 SNEGSKA (reference sequence). CDR3 length: 14 amino acids. The germline V and J ends were trimmed by 3 bases and 1 base, with 11 bases remaining between them. CDR3 DNA: TGCAGTGCTAGGCCAGCGGCTGGCACAGATACGCAGTATTTT. This encodes CSARPAAGTDTQYF.

The rearrangement joins TRBV3-1 to TRBJ2-7; TRBD2 matches at 8 bases. CDR1 and CDR2 (germline): LGHDT, YNNKEL (reference sequence). V dropped 3 bases and J dropped 6; count of bases not matched to a gene: 7. This CDR3 is built from 14 residues. The CDR3 DNA is TGTGCCAGCAGCCAGGGAGCGGGAGTAGGCGAGCAGTACTTC. Translated, it gives CASSQGAGVGEQYF.

The genes are TRBV3-1 and TRBJ2-1; 9 nucleotides agree with TRBD2. The length of the CDR3 is 15 residues. The V and J ends lost 2 bases and 4 bases, in that order; junction bases with no gene match: 3. In germline, CDR1 is LGHDT, CDR2 YNNKEL (reference sequence). CDR3 loop: CASSQRLAAYNEQFF. CDR3 nucleotide sequence: TGTGCCAGCAGCCAACGACTAGCGGCTTACAATGAGCAGTTCTTC.

This chain connects TRBV20-1 to TRBJ1-2; TRBD1 matches at 8 bases. Trimming at V came to 0 bases and at J to 4 bases, leaving 4 bases not matched to a gene. This CDR3 spans 14 amino acids. Germline V lookup: CDR1 DFQATT, CDR2 SNEGSKA (reference sequence). For the CDR3, the DNA is TGCAGTGCTAGAGATTTGGACAGGGTCTATGGCTACACCTTC. Translating it yields CSARDLDRVYGYTF.

The V and J genes are TRBV29-1 and TRBJ2-5, with no clear D. V was trimmed by 1 base and J by 5 bases, leaving 17 bases between them. The CDR3 loop spans 15 amino acids. In germline, CDR1 is SQVTM, CDR2 ANQGSEA. The CDR3 reads CSVEGTRRLGETQYF. CDR3 nucleotide sequence: TGCAGCGTTGAAGGTACCCGACGACTTGGGGAGACCCAGTACTTC.

CDR3 in amino acids: CASSLGAGGPSETQYF. As DNA, the CDR3 is TGTGCCAGCAGCTTGGGTGCGGGAGGGCCCTCGGAGACCCAGTACTTC. J is TRBJ2-5 and V is TRBV11-2, with 9 bases identical to TRBD2. V was clipped by 3 bases and J by 5 bases; unmatched bases: 10. Germline V gene data show CDR1 as SGHAT and CDR2 as FQNNGV. The CDR3 is 16 amino acids.

This clonotype was recorded once. At one of its ends the junction is not consistent with the germline gene, which may arise from a read error. This rearrangement joins TRBV5-1 to TRBJ2-4, with 8 bases that match TRBD1. The J call may be incorrect, as the DNA end agrees better with TRBJ2-7. The CDR3 is made up of 15 amino acids. Germline assignment: CDR1 SGHRS and CDR2 YFSETQ. The CDR3, as DNA: TGCGCCGGCAGCCTAGGACAGGGTACGTTCCACGAGCAGTACTTC. Its protein product is CAGSLGQGTFHEQYF.

This clonotype was detected a few times. This chain connects TRBV6-6 to TRBJ2-5; D gene ambiguous. CDR1 is MNHNY, CDR2 SVGAGI, per germline (reference sequence). This CDR3 contains 11 residues. V was shortened by 6 bases and J by 6 bases, with 8 bases between the two germline ends. In DNA, the CDR3 is TGTGCCAGCAGCCCGGAGAAGACCCAGTACTTC. Encoded protein: CASSPEKTQYF.

This clonotype was recorded a few times. The rearrangement joins TRBV7-2 to TRBJ2-5; the match to TRBD1 covers 9 bases. The CDR3 covers 14 residues. J gave up 7 bases and V 5 bases, and 8 bases lay outside the gene matches. Germline-derived CDR1 and CDR2 are SGHTA and FQGNSA. The CDR3 DNA follows: TGTGCCAGCAGCCCGGACAGGGGAGGTGGGACCCAGTACTTC. Translation: CASSPDRGGGTQYF.

This chain connects TRBV5-1 to TRBJ2-4; TRBD1 aligns across 10 bases. The DNA matches TRBJ2-7 better at its end, which makes the J call doubtful. The CDR3 sequence is 17 residues long. CDR1 is SGHRS, CDR2 YFSETQ, per germline. The CDR3 protein is CASSLIGQTGGFAEQYF. CDR3 bases: TGCGCCAGCAGCTTGATCGGGCAGACAGGGGGCTTCGCCGAGCAGTACTTC.

The chain recombines TRBV20-1 with TRBJ2-7; D is ambiguous. The V gene lost 3 bases and the J gene lost 0 bases, with 15 bases spanning the gap. The CDR3 spans 15 residues. In germline, CDR1 is DFQATT, CDR2 SNEGSKA (reference sequence). CDR3 DNA: TGCAGTGCTAGGGTTATGGACGCTTACTCCTACGAGCAGTACTTC. This codes for CSARVMDAYSYEQYF.

This clonotype was counted only a few times. The chain is built from TRBV6-2 or TRBV6-3 and TRBJ1-1, with 9 nucleotides matching TRBD1. CDR3 size: 13 residues. Trimming cost V 7 bases and J 5 bases; bases outside gene matches: 5. Germline lookup yields CDR1 MNHEY and CDR2 SVGEGT. The DNA for the CDR3 is TGTGCCAGCAAGACAGGGGGTCGGACTGAAGCTTTCTTT. Translated, it gives CASKTGGRTEAFF.

This chain links TRBV5-1 with TRBJ2-5, with 10 bases matching TRBD1. The germline V gene encodes CDR1 SGHRS and CDR2 YFSETQ. Trimming took 2 bases from V and 4 from J; bases not matched to a gene: 5. The CDR3 has 15 amino acids. The CDR3, as DNA: TGCGCCAGCAGCTTTGACAGGGGGCTCACAGAGACCCAGTACTTC. The encoded protein is CASSFDRGLTETQYF.

This clonotype was picked up a small number of times. The gene calls are TRBV7-2 and TRBJ2-1, with TRBD2 as a possible D gene (6 bases). Trimming removed 5 bases from V and 6 bases from J, with 17 bases in between. Germline V lookup: CDR1 SGHTA, CDR2 FQGNSA. The CDR3 runs 15 residues. The CDR3 DNA is TGTGCCAGCAGCCCCCGGGATATGCGGGGCAATGAGCAGTTCTTC. Translating gives CASSPRDMRGNEQFF.

V is TRBV3-1 and J is TRBJ1-6; TRBD1 might be the D (6 bases). Germline V gene data show CDR1 as LGHDT and CDR2 as YNNKEL (reference sequence). V was pared by 4 bases and J by 7 bases, with 11 bases between. This CDR3 is 14 amino acids long. This chain's CDR3 is CASSRGGENSPLHF. DNA for the CDR3: TGTGCCAGCAGCCGAGGGGGGGAAAATTCACCCCTCCACTTT.

This clonotype was detected only a few times. The chain's CDR3 is CASSPWDRGYEQYF. Here the CDR3 DNA reads TGTGCCAGCAGCCCTTGGGACAGGGGCTACGAGCAGTACTTC. The chain links TRBV3-1 to TRBJ2-7, with TRBD1 matching over 10 bases. CDR3 length: 14 amino acids. CDR1 is LGHDT and CDR2 is YNNKEL in the germline V gene (reference sequence). J lost 3 bases, V lost 4 bases, and 3 bases had no gene match.

This clonotype was seen a few times. The chain has TRBV6-5 and TRBJ2-1; 13 bases are a match to TRBD2. Germline V CDR1 and CDR2: MNHEY, SVGAGI. The CDR3 is 20 amino acids. Germline trimming cut 4 bases from V and 5 bases from J; bases unmatched to any gene: 17. CDR3 sequence reads: CASSSNLGLAGLPPHNEQFF. The CDR3 bases are TGTGCCAGCAGTTCGAACTTGGGACTAGCGGGACTCCCCCCACACAATGAGCAGTTCTTC.

The rearrangement joins TRBV6-6 to TRBJ2-1, with 11 bases matching TRBD1. CDR3 length: 16 residues. Germline CDR1 reads MNHNY; CDR2 reads SVGAGI (reference sequence). V was clipped by 5 bases and J by 6 bases; unmatched bases: 9. The CDR3 nucleotides are TGTGCCAGCAGTAAAACGGCGGGACAGGGGGTCAATGAGCAGTTCTTC. Translating gives CASSKTAGQGVNEQFF.

This sequence joins TRBV10-2 and TRBJ2-7; D gene unclear. Between the trimmed V and J ends, which lost 7 bases and 2 bases, there was a span of 12 bases. From germline, CDR1 is WSHSY and CDR2 SAAADI. This CDR3 is built from 13 residues. The CDR3 DNA reads as TGCGCCAGCATAGGTAGACCTCCCTACGAGCAGTACTTC. This codes for CASIGRPPYEQYF.

This clonotype has ten or more counts. The V gene is TRBV2, the J gene TRBJ2-1; 10 bases align to TRBD2. The junction had 9 bases not matched to a gene; V was cut back by 4 bases and J by 6 bases. CDR1 SNHLY and CDR2 FYNNEI come from the germline V gene. The CDR3 runs 16 residues. This chain's CDR3 is CASSASGTSDRNEQFF. CDR3 DNA sequence: TGTGCCAGCAGTGCATCCGGGACTAGCGACCGCAATGAGCAGTTCTTC.

The V and J genes are TRBV2 and TRBJ2-2, with TRBD1 matching over 8 bases. V was pared by 5 bases and J by 6 bases, with 8 bases of the junction left unmatched. Germline V gene sequence: CDR1 SNHLY, CDR2 FYNNEI. The CDR3 is 15 amino acids. This CDR3 is CASSYRGKLSGELFF. For the CDR3, the DNA is TGTGCCAGCAGTTACAGGGGGAAGTTATCCGGGGAGCTGTTTTTT.

The chain joins TRBV6-1 to TRBJ2-5, with D maybe TRBD2 (6 bases). CDR1 is MNHNS and CDR2 is SASEGT in the germline V gene. The CDR3 totals 15 residues. The V end was cut by 4 bases, the J end by 11 bases, with 23 bases between. The CDR3 DNA reads as TGTGCCAGCAGTGGTAGCGGATACACCCCAGACAAGCAGTACTTC. Translating gives CASSGSGYTPDKQYF.

The chain couples TRBV6-5 to TRBJ2-1, with 12 bases identical to TRBD2. This CDR3 has 16 amino acids. Trimming at V came to 5 bases and at J to 6 bases, leaving 8 bases not matched to a gene. Germline CDR1 MNHEY, CDR2 SVGAGI. CDR3 region: CASSPNPGLAGNEQFF. CDR3 in DNA: TGTGCCAGCAGTCCCAATCCGGGACTAGCGGGCAATGAGCAGTTCTTC.

The chain is built from TRBV24-1 and TRBJ2-1; 16 bases match TRBD2. The germline gives CDR1 KGHDR, CDR2 SFDVKD. Losses at the gene ends were 4 bases for V and 8 bases for J; bases not matched to a gene: 13. The CDR3 is 19 amino acids. The DNA of the CDR3 is TGTGCCACCAGTGACAAAACAGGGACTAGCGGGAGGGCTCTCGATGAGCAGTTCTTC. Amino acid sequence: CATSDKTGTSGRALDEQFF.